These T cell receptor beta chains were read from a single sample in a study of regulatory T cells in long-lasting Graves disease. TCRdb re-called the multiplex PCR reads through MiXCR, storing one row per CDR3 protein. The sample holds fewer than 550,000 distinct CDR3 sequences; approximately 21% are singletons and the top ten take roughly 7.1%. The starting material was peripheral blood mononuclear cells (PBMCs), obtained when the disease was refractory, from a patient treated with antithyroid drugs. All receptors come from a female donor with Graves disease. CDR3s include the opening cysteine and the closing phenylalanine or tryptophan. A D gene is named only where the DNA matches it firmly. Clone size is stated in some rows and not others, as once, few, many or a class when expanded.

j_call clone_size d_call v_call cdr3_nt cdr3_aa
TRBJ1-4 many - TRBV2 TGTGCCAGCAGTGCGGGACCACCTAATGAAAAACTGTTTTTT CASSAGPPNEKLFF
TRBJ2-1 - - TRBV5-1 TGCGCCAGCAGCGTGGCTAGCGCCCTCTACAATGAGCAGTTCTTC CASSVASALYNEQFF
TRBJ2-7 many - TRBV2 TGTGCCAGCAGGGGTTTAAGGGGTTTATACGAGCAGTACTTC CASRGLRGLYEQYF
TRBJ2-7 many TRBD1 TRBV10-3 TGTGCCATCAGTGAGGGACAGGGGGCAAGCGAGCAGTACTTC CAISEGQGASEQYF
TRBJ2-2 few TRBD1 TRBV6-1 TGTGCCAGCAGCCACGACAGGGGCTCGGCCGGGGAGCTGTTTTTT CASSHDRGSAGELFF
TRBJ2-3 many - TRBV7-9 TGTGCCAGCAGGCCCAACTCGGATACGCAGTATTTT CASRPNSDTQYF
TRBJ1-1 - TRBD1 TRBV4-3 TGCGCCAGCAGCCAAGGACAGGGGGAGACTGAAGCTTTCTTT CASSQGQGETEAFF
TRBJ2-7 few TRBD2 TRBV20-1 TGCAGTGCTGCGAGCCTGGGGGGGGCCTACGAGCAGTACTTC CSAASLGGAYEQYF
TRBJ2-7 many TRBD2 TRBV28 TGTGCCAGCAGTTTGGCTAGCGGGATCTACGAGCAGTACTTC CASSLASGIYEQYF
TRBJ2-6 - - TRBV4-3 TGCGCCAGCAGCCATGAGCCCGCATCTGGGGCCAACGTCCTGACTTTC CASSHEPASGANVLTF
TRBJ1-5 few TRBD1 TRBV29-1 TGCAGCGTTGGGACAGGGGGCTTGGATCAGCCCCAGCATTTT CSVGTGGLDQPQHF
TRBJ2-1 few TRBD2 TRBV28 TGTGCCAGCAGGACCCCGGGACTAGCGGGGGTGGGGGGGGAGTTCTTC CASRTPGLAGVGGEFF
TRBJ2-4 many TRBD2 TRBV11-2 TGTGCCAGCAGCTTAAGGGGCCTCGCGGGAGGGGTCAAAAACATTCAGTACTTC CASSLRGLAGGVKNIQYF
TRBJ2-1 - - TRBV28 TGTGCCAGCACCGACGGGGGGCACAATGAGCAGTTCTTC CASTDGGHNEQFF
TRBJ1-5 many - TRBV28 TGTGCCAGCAGTTTAATGTCAGGGGACAATCAGCCCCAGCATTTT CASSLMSGDNQPQHF
TRBJ1-1 many TRBD1 TRBV12-3/TRBV12-4 TGTGCCAGCAGTTTCGGGACAGTCCCACTGAACACTGAAGCTTTCTTT CASSFGTVPLNTEAFF
TRBJ2-5 many - TRBV7-2 TGTGCCAGCACCGGGCCGGGGCGGAGGGAGACCCAGTACTTC CASTGPGRRETQYF
TRBJ1-5 many TRBD1 TRBV6-1 TGTGCCACCGACAGGGGGGGTGGCAATCAGCCCCAGCATTTT CATDRGGGNQPQHF
TRBJ1-4 - - TRBV9 TGTGCCAGCAGCGTACGGGACGGGGAAAAACTGTTTTTT CASSVRDGEKLFF
TRBJ1-1 - - TRBV7-9 TGTGCCAGCAGCCTCGGGTCTCAAGGGGAAGCTTTCTTT CASSLGSQGEAFF
TRBJ1-2 - TRBD1 TRBV24-1 TGTGCCACCAGTGGAGAGGGACAGAACTATGGCTACACCTTC CATSGEGQNYGYTF
TRBJ1-6 few - TRBV2 TGTGCCAGCAGCCGCGGCCCGGTCGCGGATTCACCCCTCCACTTT CASSRGPVADSPLHF
TRBJ2-7 few - TRBV20-1 TGCAGTGCTAGAGGCCCTCGGGAAGGAAACTCCTACGAGCAGTACTTC CSARGPREGNSYEQYF
TRBJ1-5 few TRBD1 TRBV19 TGTGCCAGTCAGGACAGGGGGCTCAATCAGCCCCAGCATTTT CASQDRGLNQPQHF
TRBJ2-7 - TRBD2 TRBV6-5 TGTGCCAGCAGTTACTCACTGCGACTAGCGGGGGGATACGAGCAGTACTTC CASSYSLRLAGGYEQYF
TRBJ2-5 many TRBD2 TRBV10-1 TGCGCCAGCAGTGCGGCGGGGGATCCACAAGAGACCCAGTACTTC CASSAAGDPQETQYF
TRBJ2-1 - TRBD2 TRBV20-1 TGCAGTGCTAGAGTAGGGGAGTTAGCGGGGATGGGTGAGCAGTTCTTC CSARVGELAGMGEQFF
TRBJ2-3 few TRBD2 TRBV10-1 TGCGCCAGCAGTGATATTAGCGGGAGCACAGATACGCAGTATTTT CASSDISGSTDTQYF
TRBJ1-6 few - TRBV27 TGTGCCAGCAGTTTACAGGGTAGCGGTCCACCCCTCCACTTT CASSLQGSGPPLHF
TRBJ2-3 - - TRBV7-9 TGTGCCAGCAGCCTCTCCCAGGGGGATACGCAGTATTTT CASSLSQGDTQYF
TRBJ2-2 - - TRBV7-2 TGTGCCAGCAGCCCGAAGAGGGGGGGCACCGGGGAGCTGTTTTTT CASSPKRGGTGELFF
TRBJ1-1 - - TRBV7-2 TGTGCCAGCAGCCTCCCGCTGCATGAAGCTTTCTTT CASSLPLHEAFF
TRBJ2-7 - TRBD1 TRBV7-9 TGTGCCAGCAGCTTAGTCGGTGGGGACAGGGTGTTCAGCTACGAGCAGTACTTC CASSLVGGDRVFSYEQYF
TRBJ2-5 many - TRBV6-1 TGTGCCAGCAGATCTTGGGGCGCGAACCAAGAGACCCAGTACTTC CASRSWGANQETQYF
TRBJ1-2 many TRBD1 TRBV27 TGTGCCAGCAGTTTTGCAGGGGGCTCAAACTATGGCTACACCTTC CASSFAGGSNYGYTF
TRBJ1-1 - - TRBV30 TGTGCCTGGAGTGGGAGGGGTCGGGACACTGAAGCTTTCTTT CAWSGRGRDTEAFF
TRBJ2-7 many - TRBV28 TGTGCCAGCAGTTTATCCGTCGGGTGGGAGCGGAGATACGAGCAGTACTTC CASSLSVGWERRYEQYF
TRBJ2-1 once TRBD2 TRBV11-2 TGTGCCAGCAGCTTTAGCGGGAGGGCCTTCTACAATGAGCAGTTCTTC CASSFSGRAFYNEQFF
TRBJ2-7 many TRBD1 TRBV27 TGTGCCAGCAGTTCCAACAGGGGGTCGGCCGAGCAGTACTTC CASSSNRGSAEQYF
TRBJ1-2 few - TRBV7-9 TGTGCCAGCAGCTTAGCCCAGGGGATTAACTATGGCTACACCTTC CASSLAQGINYGYTF
TRBJ1-5 few TRBD1 TRBV9 TGTGCCAGCAGCGTTGGAGACAGGGGCAATCAGCCCCAGCATTTT CASSVGDRGNQPQHF
TRBJ2-7 many - TRBV11-2 TGTGCCAGCAGCCCTGTGGTAGCTGGGGGACTCGAGCAGTACTTC CASSPVVAGGLEQYF
TRBJ1-1 - TRBD1 TRBV4-2 TGTGCCAGCAGCCAATGGGAGACAGGGAGGGACTTAGCTTTCTTT CASSQWETGRDLAFF
TRBJ1-2 many - TRBV27 TGTGCCAGCAGTTTTGGGGTCGGCGGGAGCTATGGCTACACCTTC CASSFGVGGSYGYTF
TRBJ1-1 - - TRBV6-2/TRBV6-3 TGTGCCAGCAGTTTCATACCCACCTCACAGGCCCATCTTGAAGCTTTCTTT CASSFIPTSQAHLEAFF
TRBJ2-5 - - TRBV29-1 TGCAGCGTGGCTCGGGACCCAAGCCGGGGCCAGTACTTC CSVARDPSRGQYF
TRBJ2-7 few - TRBV7-2 TGTGCCAGCAGCTTAGGGTGGAGGGGTGGGTACGAGCAGTACTTC CASSLGWRGGYEQYF
TRBJ2-7 few - TRBV6-1 TGTGCCACCCACAGCTCCTACGAGCAGTACTTC CATHSSYEQYF
TRBJ2-4 - - TRBV19 TGTGCCAGCAATAGAGGGGGAGACACCAAAAACATTCAGTACTTC CASNRGGDTKNIQYF
TRBJ1-1 many - TRBV12-3/TRBV12-4 TGTGCCAGCAGTGACGGGAATGAAGCTTTCTTT CASSDGNEAFF
TRBJ1-2 - - TRBV5-1 TGCGCCAGCAGCTTGTCAGAAGGTAGCTATGGCTACACCTTC CASSLSEGSYGYTF
TRBJ1-1 many TRBD1 TRBV12-3/TRBV12-4 TGTGCCAGCAGTCCCGGACAGGGGGCGCATACTGAAGCTTTCTTT CASSPGQGAHTEAFF
TRBJ1-1 - - TRBV5-1 TGCGCCAGCAACTATCAGGCGAACACTGAAGCTTTCTTT CASNYQANTEAFF
TRBJ2-4 few TRBD1 TRBV7-9 TGTGCCAGCAGCGACGGGACAGGCGGAGACATTCAGTACTTC CASSDGTGGDIQYF
TRBJ1-4 few - TRBV20-1 TGCAGTGCTAGTTATAGTCTGACTAATGAAAAACTGTTTTTT CSASYSLTNEKLFF